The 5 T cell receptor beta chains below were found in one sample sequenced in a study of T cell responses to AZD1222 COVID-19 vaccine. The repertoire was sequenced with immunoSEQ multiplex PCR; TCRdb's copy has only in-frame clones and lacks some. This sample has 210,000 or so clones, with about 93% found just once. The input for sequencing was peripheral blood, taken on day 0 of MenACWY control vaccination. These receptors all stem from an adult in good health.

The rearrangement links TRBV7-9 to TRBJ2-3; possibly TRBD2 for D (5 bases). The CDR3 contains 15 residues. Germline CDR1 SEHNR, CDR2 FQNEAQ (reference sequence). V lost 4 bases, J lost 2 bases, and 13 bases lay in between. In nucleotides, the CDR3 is TGTGCCAGCAGCTCCCCGGGGAAAGACACAGATACGCAGTATTTT. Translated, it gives CASSSPGKDTDTQYF.

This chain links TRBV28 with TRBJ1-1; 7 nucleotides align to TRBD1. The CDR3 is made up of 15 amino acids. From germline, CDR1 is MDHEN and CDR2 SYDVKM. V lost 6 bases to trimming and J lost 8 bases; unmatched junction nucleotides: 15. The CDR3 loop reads CASRPARTGQGEAFF. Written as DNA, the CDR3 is TGTGCCAGCAGACCGGCTCGGACAGGCCAGGGAGAAGCTTTCTTT.

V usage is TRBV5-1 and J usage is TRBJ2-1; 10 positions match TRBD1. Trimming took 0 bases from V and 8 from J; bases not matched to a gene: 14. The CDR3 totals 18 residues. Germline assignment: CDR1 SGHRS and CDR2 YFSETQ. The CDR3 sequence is CASSLGGGQGQGNHEQFF. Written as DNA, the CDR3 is TGCGCCAGCAGCTTGGGTGGGGGCCAGGGACAGGGGAACCATGAGCAGTTCTTC.

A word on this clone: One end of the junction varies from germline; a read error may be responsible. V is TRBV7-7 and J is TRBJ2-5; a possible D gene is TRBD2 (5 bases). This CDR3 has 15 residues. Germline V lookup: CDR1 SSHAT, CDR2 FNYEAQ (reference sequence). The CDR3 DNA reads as TGTGCTAGCAGCTTAGGGCGGGTGTACCAAGAGACCCAGTACTTC. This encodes CASSLGRVYQETQYF.

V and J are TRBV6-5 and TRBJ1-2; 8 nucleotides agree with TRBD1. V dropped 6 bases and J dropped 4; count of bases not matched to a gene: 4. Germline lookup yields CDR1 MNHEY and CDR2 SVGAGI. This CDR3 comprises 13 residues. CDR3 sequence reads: CASSPDRGYGYTF. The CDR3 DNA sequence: TGTGCCAGCAGCCCCGACAGGGGCTATGGCTACACCTTC.